The T cell receptor (beta chain) described here comes from a study of blood T cell repertoires in COVID-19. Study as a whole: T cells, B-cell-depleted T cells, or PBMCs provided the cDNA or gDNA that served as material.

Generated by immunoSEQ multiplex PCR, the TCRdb table keeps only in-frame clones and is missing some. This sample has about 270,000 clones, with 70% to 90% found just once. This clone showed up just once. This CDR3 is built from 14 residues. CDR1 MNHEY and CDR2 SVGAGI come from the germline V gene. V was pared by 10 bases and J by 10 bases, with 24 bases between. The chain recombines TRBV6-5 with TRBJ2-3, with a tentative D call TRBD2 (6 bases). Material: peripheral blood. This sequence was found in a woman in her twenties or thirties with COVID-19, enrolled during active disease. The CDR3 region is CATAPAGSDLAQYF. CDR3 coding DNA: TGTGCCACCGCCCCGGCGGGATCTGACCTGGCGCAGTATTTT.